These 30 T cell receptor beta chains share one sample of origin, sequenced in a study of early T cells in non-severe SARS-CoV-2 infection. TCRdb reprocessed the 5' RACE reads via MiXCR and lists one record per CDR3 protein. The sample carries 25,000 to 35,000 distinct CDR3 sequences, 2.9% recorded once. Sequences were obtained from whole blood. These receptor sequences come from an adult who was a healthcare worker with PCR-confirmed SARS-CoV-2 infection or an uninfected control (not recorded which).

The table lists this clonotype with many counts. The CDR3 here is CASKRQGSNTEAFF. The CDR3 coding sequence is TGTGCCAGCAAAAGACAGGGGTCGAACACTGAAGCTTTCTTT. The rearrangement uses TRBV12-3 or TRBV12-4 and TRBJ1-1; 8 bases are a match to TRBD1. V dropped 7 bases and J dropped 1; count of bases not matched to a gene: 5. CDR3 size: 14 residues.

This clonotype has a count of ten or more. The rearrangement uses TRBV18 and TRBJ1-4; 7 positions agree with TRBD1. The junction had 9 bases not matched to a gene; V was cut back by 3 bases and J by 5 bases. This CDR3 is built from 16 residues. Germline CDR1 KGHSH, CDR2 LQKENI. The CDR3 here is CASSPQSGQKNEKLFF. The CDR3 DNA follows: TGTGCCAGCTCACCCCAATCGGGACAGAAAAATGAAAAACTGTTTTTT.

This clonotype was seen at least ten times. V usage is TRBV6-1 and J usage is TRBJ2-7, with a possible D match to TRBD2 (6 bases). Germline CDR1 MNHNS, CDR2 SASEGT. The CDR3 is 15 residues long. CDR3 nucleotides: TGTGCCAGCGGAGGCGGGGCGGGTACTAGCTACGGGCAGTACGTC. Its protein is CASGGGAGTSYGQYV.

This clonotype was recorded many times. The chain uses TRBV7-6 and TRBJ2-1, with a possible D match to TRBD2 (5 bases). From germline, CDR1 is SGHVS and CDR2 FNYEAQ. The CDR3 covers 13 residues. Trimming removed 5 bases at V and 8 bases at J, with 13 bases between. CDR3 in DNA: TGTGCCAGCAGCCCCCGGGATAAGTATGAGCAGTTCTTC. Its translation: CASSPRDKYEQFF.

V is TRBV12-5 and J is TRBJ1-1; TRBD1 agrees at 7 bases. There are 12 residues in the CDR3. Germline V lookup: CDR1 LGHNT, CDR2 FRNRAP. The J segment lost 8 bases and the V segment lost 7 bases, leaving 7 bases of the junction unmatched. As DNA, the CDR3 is TGTGCTAGTGACCGAGGACAGGCCGAAGCTTTCTTT. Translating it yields CASDRGQAEAFF.

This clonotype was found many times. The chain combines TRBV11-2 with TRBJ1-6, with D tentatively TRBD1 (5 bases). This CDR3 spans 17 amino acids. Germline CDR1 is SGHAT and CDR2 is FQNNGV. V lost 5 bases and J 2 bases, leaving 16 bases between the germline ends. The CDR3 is CASSHLRESPYNSPLHF. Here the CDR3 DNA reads TGTGCCAGCAGCCACCTCAGGGAGTCGCCCTATAATTCACCCCTCCACTTT.

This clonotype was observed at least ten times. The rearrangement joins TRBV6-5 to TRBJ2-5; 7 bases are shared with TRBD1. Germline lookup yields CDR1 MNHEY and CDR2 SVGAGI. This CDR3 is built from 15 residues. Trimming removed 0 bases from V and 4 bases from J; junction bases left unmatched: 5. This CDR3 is CASSYSTGHGETQYF. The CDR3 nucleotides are TGTGCCAGCAGTTACTCGACAGGGCACGGAGAGACCCAGTACTTC.

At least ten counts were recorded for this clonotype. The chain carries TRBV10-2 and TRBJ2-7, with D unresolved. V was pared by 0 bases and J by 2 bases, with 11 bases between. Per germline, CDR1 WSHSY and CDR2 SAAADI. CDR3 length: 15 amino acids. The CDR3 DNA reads TGCGCCAGCAGTGAGTCCTTCGGACCGACCTACGAGCAGTACGTC. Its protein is CASSESFGPTYEQYV.

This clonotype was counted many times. DNA of the CDR3: TGTGCCAGCAGTTTAATCTTGGGCAGAAACACTGAAGCTTTCTTT. Protein sequence: CASSLILGRNTEAFF. The chain recombines TRBV12-3 or TRBV12-4 with TRBJ1-1, with no clear D. The germline V and J ends were trimmed by 2 bases and 2 bases, with 12 bases remaining between them. The length of the CDR3 is 15 residues.

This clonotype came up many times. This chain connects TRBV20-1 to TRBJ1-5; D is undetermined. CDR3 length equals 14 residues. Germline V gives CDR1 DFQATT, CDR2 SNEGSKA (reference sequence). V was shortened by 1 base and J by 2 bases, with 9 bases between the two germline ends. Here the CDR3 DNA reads TGCAGTGCTAGAGCCGGGTCCGGCAATCAGCCCCAGCATTTT. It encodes CSARAGSGNQPQHF.

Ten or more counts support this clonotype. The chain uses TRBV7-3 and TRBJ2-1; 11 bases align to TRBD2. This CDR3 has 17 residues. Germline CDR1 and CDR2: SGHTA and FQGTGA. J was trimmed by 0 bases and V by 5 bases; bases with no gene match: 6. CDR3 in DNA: TGTGCCAGCAGCCCCTGGGGACTAGCGGACTCCTACAATGAGCAGTTCTTC. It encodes CASSPWGLADSYNEQFF.

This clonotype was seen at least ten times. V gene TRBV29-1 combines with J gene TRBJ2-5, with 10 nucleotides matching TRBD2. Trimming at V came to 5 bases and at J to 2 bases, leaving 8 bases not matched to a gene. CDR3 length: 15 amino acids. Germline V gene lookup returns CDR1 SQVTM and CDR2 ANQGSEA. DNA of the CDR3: TGCAGCGTTAGTTCGAGCGGGGGGGCTCAAGAGACCCAGTACTTC. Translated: CSVSSSGGAQETQYF.

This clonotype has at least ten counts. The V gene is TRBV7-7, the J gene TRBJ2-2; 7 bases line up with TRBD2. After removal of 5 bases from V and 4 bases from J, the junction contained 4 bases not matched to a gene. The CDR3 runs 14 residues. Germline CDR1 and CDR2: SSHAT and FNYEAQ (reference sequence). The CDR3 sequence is CASSPGGGTGELFF. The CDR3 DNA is TGTGCCAGCAGCCCAGGCGGGGGCACCGGGGAGCTGTTTTTT.

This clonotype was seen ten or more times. CDR3 amino acids: CAWSVLSTYGYTF. As DNA, the CDR3 is TGTGCCTGGAGTGTACTCAGTACCTATGGCTACACCTTC. The J gene is TRBJ1-2, the V gene TRBV30; no clear D. Per germline, CDR1 GTSNPN and CDR2 SVGIG (reference sequence). The CDR3 contains 13 residues. V lost 0 bases and J 4 bases, leaving 9 bases between the germline ends.

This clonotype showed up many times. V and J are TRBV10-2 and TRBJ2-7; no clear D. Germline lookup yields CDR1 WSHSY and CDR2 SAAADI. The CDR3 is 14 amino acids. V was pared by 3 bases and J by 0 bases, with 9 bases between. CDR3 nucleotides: TGCGCCAGCAGTGATCATACAGCCTCCTACGAGCAGTACGTC. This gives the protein CASSDHTASYEQYV.

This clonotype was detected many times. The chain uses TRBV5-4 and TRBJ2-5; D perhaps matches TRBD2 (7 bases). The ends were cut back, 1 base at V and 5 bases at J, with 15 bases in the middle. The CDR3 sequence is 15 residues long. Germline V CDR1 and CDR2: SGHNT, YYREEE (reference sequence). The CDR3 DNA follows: TGTGCCAGCAGCTTGTTCGCGGGGGCTGGGGAGACCCAGTACTTC. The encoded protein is CASSLFAGAGETQYF.

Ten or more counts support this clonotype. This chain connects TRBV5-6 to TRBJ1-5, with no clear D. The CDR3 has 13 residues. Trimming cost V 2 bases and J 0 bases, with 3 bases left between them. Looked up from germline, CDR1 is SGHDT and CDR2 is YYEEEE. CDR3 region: CASSFGSNQPQHF. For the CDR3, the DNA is TGTGCCAGCAGCTTCGGTAGCAATCAGCCCCAGCATTTT. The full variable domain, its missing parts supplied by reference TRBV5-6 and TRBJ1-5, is DAGVTQSPTHLIKTRGQQVTLRCSPKSGHDTVSWYQQALGQGPQFIFQYYEEEERQRGNFPDRFSGHQFPNYSSELNVNALLLGDSALYLCASSFGSNQPQHFGDGTRLSIL.

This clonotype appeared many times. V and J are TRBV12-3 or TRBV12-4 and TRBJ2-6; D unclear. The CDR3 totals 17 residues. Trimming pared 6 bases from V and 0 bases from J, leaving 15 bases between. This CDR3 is CASSVTVIDSGANVLTF. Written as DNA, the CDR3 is TGTGCCAGCAGCGTGACGGTGATAGACTCTGGGGCCAACGTCCTGACTTTC.

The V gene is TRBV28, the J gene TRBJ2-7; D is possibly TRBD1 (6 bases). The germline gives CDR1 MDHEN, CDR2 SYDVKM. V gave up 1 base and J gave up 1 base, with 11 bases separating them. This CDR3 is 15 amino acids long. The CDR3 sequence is CASSLSRGPSYEQYV. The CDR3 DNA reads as TGTGCCAGCAGTTTATCCAGGGGACCATCCTACGAGCAGTACGTC.

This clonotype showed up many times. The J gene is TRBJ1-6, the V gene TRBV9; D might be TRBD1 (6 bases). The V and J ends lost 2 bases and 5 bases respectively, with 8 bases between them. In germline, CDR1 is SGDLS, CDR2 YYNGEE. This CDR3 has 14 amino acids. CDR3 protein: CASSVRQDNSPLHF. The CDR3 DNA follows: TGTGCCAGCAGCGTGAGACAGGATAATTCACCCCTCCACTTT.

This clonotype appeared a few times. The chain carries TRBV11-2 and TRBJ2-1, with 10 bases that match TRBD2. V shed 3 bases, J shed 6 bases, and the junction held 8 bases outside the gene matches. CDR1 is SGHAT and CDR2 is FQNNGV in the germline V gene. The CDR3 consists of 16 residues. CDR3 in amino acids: CASSLVGLARANEQFF. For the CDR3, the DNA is TGTGCCAGCAGCTTGGTGGGACTAGCGAGAGCCAATGAGCAGTTCTTC.

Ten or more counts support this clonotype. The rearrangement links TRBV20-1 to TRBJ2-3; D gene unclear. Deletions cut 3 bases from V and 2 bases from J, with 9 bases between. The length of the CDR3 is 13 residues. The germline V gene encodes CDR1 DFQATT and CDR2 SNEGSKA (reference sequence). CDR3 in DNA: TGCAGTGCTAGTTTCCCGGCCACAGATACGCAGTATTTT. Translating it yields CSASFPATDTQYF.

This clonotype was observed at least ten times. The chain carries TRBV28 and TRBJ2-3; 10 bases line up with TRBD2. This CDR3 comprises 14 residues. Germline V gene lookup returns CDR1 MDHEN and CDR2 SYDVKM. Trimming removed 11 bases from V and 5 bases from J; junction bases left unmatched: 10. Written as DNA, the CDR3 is TGTGCCCCCGACTGGAGCGGGGGGGTAGATACGCAGTATTTT. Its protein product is CAPDWSGGVDTQYF.

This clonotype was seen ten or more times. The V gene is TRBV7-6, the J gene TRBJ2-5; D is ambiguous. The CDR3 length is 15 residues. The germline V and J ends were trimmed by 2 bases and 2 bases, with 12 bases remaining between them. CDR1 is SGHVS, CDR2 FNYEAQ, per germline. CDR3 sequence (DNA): TGTGCCAGCAGCTTAATGGGCGGAAAGCAAGAGACCCAGTACTTC. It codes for CASSLMGGKQETQYF.

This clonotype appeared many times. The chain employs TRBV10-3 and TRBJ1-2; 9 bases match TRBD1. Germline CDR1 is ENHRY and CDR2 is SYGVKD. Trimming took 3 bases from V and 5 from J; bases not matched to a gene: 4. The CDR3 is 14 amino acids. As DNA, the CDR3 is TGTGCCATCAGTGAATCCGACAGGGGGTATGGCTACACCTTC. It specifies CAISESDRGYGYTF.

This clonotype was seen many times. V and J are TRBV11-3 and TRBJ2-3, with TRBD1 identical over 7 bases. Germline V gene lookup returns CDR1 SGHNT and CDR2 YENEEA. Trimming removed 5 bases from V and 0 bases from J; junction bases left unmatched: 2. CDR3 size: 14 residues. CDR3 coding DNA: TGTGCCAGCAGCCCCAGGGGGAGCACAGATACGCAGTATTTT. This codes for CASSPRGSTDTQYF.

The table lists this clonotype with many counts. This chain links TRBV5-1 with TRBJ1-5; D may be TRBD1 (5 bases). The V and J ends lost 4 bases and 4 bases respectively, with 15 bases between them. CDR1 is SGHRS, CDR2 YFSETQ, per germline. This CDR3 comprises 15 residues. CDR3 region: CASSHNRDGNQPQHF. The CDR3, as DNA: TGCGCCAGCAGCCATAACCGGGACGGTAATCAGCCCCAGCATTTT.

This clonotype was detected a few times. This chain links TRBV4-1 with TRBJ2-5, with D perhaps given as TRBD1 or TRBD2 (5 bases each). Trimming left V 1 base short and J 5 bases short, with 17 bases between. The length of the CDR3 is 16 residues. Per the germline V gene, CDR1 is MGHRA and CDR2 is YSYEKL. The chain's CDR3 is CASSQAPGGSQETQYF. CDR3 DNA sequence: TGCGCCAGCAGCCAAGCACCTGGGGGTTCGCAGGAGACCCAGTACTTC.

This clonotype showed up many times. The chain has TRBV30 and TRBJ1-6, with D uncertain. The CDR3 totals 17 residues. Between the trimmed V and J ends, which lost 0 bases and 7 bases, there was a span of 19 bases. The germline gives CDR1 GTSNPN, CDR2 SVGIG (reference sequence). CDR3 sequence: CAWSVRLPNRGNSPLHF. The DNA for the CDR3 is TGTGCCTGGAGTGTACGGTTACCGAACAGAGGCAATTCACCCCTCCACTTT.

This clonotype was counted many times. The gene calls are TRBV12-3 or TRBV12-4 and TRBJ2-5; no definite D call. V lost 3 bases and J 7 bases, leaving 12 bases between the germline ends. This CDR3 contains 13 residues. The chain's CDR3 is CASSLVSPGTQYF. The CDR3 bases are TGTGCCAGCAGTTTGGTTAGCCCGGGGACCCAGTACTTC.